Below, 9 T cell receptor beta chains from the same sample are listed, as sequenced in a study of CD8 T cells in Susac syndrome. RNA amounts of about 0.5 to 1 ug underwent reverse transcription with random hexamers. TCRdb re-called the immunoSEQ multiplex PCR reads through MiXCR, storing one row per CDR3 protein. The sample includes about 110,000 distinct CDR3 sequences, 90% to 98% of them seen just once. Sequencing was performed on CD4+ T cells from PBMCs. The receptors here all came from a human donor in good health.

CDR3 DNA sequence: TGTGCCAGCAGCCAATGGGGACCAGATACGCAGTATTTT. This sequence encodes CASSQWGPDTQYF. This chain joins TRBV3-1 and TRBJ2-3; D could derive from TRBD1 or TRBD2 (5 bases each). Germline V CDR1 and CDR2: LGHDT, YNNKEL (reference sequence). CDR3 length: 13 residues. V lost 2 bases to trimming and J lost 4 bases, with 7 bases between them.

As to this clonotype: Mismatch with germline at one junction end may stem from a read error. The chain has TRBV2 and TRBJ2-5, with 8 bases that match TRBD1. The CDR3 is 15 amino acids. Germline CDR1 SNHLY, CDR2 FYNNEI. The CDR3 is CASSAGTGTQEAQYF. CDR3 bases: TGTGCCAGCAGTGCCGGGACAGGAACTCAAGAGGCCCAGTACTTC. Complete variable domain (other parts from reference TRBV2 and TRBJ2-5): EPEVTQTPSHQVTQMGQEVILRCVPISNHLYFYWYRQILGQKVEFLVSFYNNEISEKSEIFDDQFSVERPDGSNFTLKIRSTKLEDSAMYFCASSAGTGTQEAQYFGPGTRLLVL.

The chain joins TRBV5-1 to TRBJ2-2; either TRBD1 or TRBD2 may supply D (5 bases each). The CDR3 is 14 amino acids. The V gene's germline CDR1 is SGHRS and CDR2 YFSETQ. V was pared by 2 bases and J by 7 bases, with 12 bases between. CDR3 sequence: CASSLSRGIGELFF. The CDR3 region has the DNA TGCGCCAGCAGCTTAAGCCGGGGCATCGGGGAGCTGTTTTTT. The variable domain in full, completed from reference TRBV5-1 and TRBJ2-2, reads KAGVTQTPRYLIKTRGQQVTLSCSPISGHRSVSWYQQTPGQGLQFLFEYFSETQRNKGNFPGRFSGRQFSNSRSEMNVSTLELGDSALYLCASSLSRGIGELFFGEGSRLTVL.

Note on this clonotype: Relative to the germline gene, one junction end is altered; a read error may explain this. The genes are TRBV5-1 and TRBJ2-5, with TRBD1 matching 10 bases. This CDR3 is built from 14 residues. Germline V gives CDR1 SGHRS, CDR2 YFSETQ. CDR3 in amino acids: CASGLGTGEETQYF. The CDR3 nucleotides are TGCGCCAGCGGCTTGGGGACAGGGGAAGAGACCCAGTACTTC.

V is TRBV2 and J is TRBJ2-2; unclear D gene. This CDR3 contains 14 residues. With 3 bases removed from V and 7 bases from J, the gap between germline ends came to 12 bases. Germline assignment: CDR1 SNHLY and CDR2 FYNNEI. In nucleotides, the CDR3 is TGTGCCAGCAGTGATAGGGCCGGCTACGGGGAGCTGTTTTTT. The encoded protein is CASSDRAGYGELFF.

The rearrangement uses TRBV5-6 and TRBJ2-3; 9 bases are shared with TRBD2. The ends lost 0 bases at V and 3 bases at J; junction bases unmatched: 8. There are 17 residues in the CDR3. CDR1 SGHDT and CDR2 YYEEEE come from the germline V gene. This CDR3 reads CASSLDIGLAGTDTQYF. The CDR3 coding sequence is TGTGCCAGCAGCTTGGACATAGGGCTAGCGGGGACAGATACGCAGTATTTT.

The J gene is TRBJ2-3, the V gene TRBV2; perhaps TRBD2 as D (5 bases). With 5 bases removed from V and 2 bases from J, the gap between germline ends came to 17 bases. Germline lookup yields CDR1 SNHLY and CDR2 FYNNEI. The CDR3 has 16 residues. CDR3 sequence reads: CASSPLGSGSTDTQYF. The CDR3 nucleotides are TGTGCCAGCAGTCCGCTAGGGAGCGGTTCCACAGATACGCAGTATTTT.

The rearrangement joins TRBV7-3 to TRBJ2-3; D not resolved. This CDR3 has 13 residues. Trimming shortened V by 4 bases and J by 1 base, and 6 bases separated the two germline ends. Germline V lookup: CDR1 SGHTA, CDR2 FQGTGA. CDR3 sequence: CASSSSRTDTQYF. CDR3 nucleotide sequence: TGTGCCAGCAGCTCCTCACGCACAGATACGCAGTATTTT.

This sequence joins TRBV7-2 and TRBJ1-1; D might be TRBD1 (6 bases). CDR3 size: 15 residues. Trimming stripped 6 bases from V and 1 base from J, with 15 bases between. CDR1 is SGHTA, CDR2 FQGNSA, per germline. CDR3 sequence (DNA): TGTGCCAGCAGACCCGGCGGACAGACGAACACTGAAGCTTTCTTT. Its protein is CASRPGGQTNTEAFF.